The sequence of this T cell receptor beta chain was determined in a study of blood T cell repertoires in COVID-19. V was clipped by 0 bases and J by 5 bases; unmatched bases: 3. The CDR3 is made up of 16 amino acids. CDR1 is MGHRA, CDR2 YSYEKL, per germline. Repertoires were generated with immunoSEQ multiplex PCR, while TCRdb's copy carries only in-frame clones and drops some. The sample gives fewer than 350,000 clones, 89% of which show up once; approximately 4.7% is in the top ten. This clone was seen a handful of times. The chain combines TRBV4-1 with TRBJ2-1; 11 bases fit TRBD2. The material sequenced was PBMCs or T cells enriched from blood (not recorded which). This receptor was taken from a man in his sixties who had recovered from COVID-19. The CDR3 DNA reads TGCGCCAGCAGCCAAGAAACTAGCGGGAGTAACAATGAGCAGTTCTTC. Translated: CASSQETSGSNNEQFF.